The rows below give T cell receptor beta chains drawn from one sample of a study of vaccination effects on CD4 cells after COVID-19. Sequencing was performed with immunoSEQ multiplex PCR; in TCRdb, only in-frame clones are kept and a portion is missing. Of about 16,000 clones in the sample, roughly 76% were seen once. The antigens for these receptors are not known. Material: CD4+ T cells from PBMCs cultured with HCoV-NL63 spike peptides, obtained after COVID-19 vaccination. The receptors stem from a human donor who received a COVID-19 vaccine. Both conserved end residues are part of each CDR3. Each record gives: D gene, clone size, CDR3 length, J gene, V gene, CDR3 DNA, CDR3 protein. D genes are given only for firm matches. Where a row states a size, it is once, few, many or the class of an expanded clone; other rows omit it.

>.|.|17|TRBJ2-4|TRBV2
TGTGCCAGCAGTGCCCGGGTGGCTTATTTGACCAAAAACATTCAGTACTTC
CASSARVAYLTKNIQYF
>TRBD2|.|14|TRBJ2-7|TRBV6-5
TGTGCCGCGGGGTCAGCGGGAGGCTCCTACGAGCAGTACTTC
CAAGSAGGSYEQYF
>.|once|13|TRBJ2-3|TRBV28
TGTGCCAGCAGAAGACAGGGCACAGATACGCAGTATTTT
CASRRQGTDTQYF
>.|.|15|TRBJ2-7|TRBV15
TGTGCCACCAGCGGGGGGAAAGACAGAAGCTACGAGCAGTACTTC
CATSGGKDRSYEQYF
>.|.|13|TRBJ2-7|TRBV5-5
TGTGCCAGCAGCTTGGCGGGGTCCCACGAGCAGTACTTC
CASSLAGSHEQYF
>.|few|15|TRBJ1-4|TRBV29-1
TGCAGCGTTGAAGGAGGGGCGCCTTTTAATGAAAAACTGTTTTTT
CSVEGGAPFNEKLFF
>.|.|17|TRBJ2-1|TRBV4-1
TGCGCCAGCAGCCAAGCCGACAGGGGCGGGGGGTACAATGAGCAGTTCTTC
CASSQADRGGGYNEQFF
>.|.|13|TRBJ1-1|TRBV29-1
TGCAGCGTTGAGCGGGAAACTTACACTGAAGCTTTCTTT
CSVERETYTEAFF
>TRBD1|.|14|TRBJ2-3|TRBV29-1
TGCAGCGCGACCGGGACAGGAGGCACAGATACGCAGTATTTT
CSATGTGGTDTQYF
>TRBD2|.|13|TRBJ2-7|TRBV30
TGTGCCTGGAGTCAAGCGGGAGCCTACGAGCAGTACTTC
CAWSQAGAYEQYF
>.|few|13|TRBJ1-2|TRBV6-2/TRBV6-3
TGTGCCAGCAGTTTTATGGGAGGCTATGGCTACACCTTC
CASSFMGGYGYTF
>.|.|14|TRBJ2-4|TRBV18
TGTGCCAGCTCACCAGGAGCAGCCAAAAACATTCAGTACTTC
CASSPGAAKNIQYF
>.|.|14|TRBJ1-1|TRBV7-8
TGTGCCAGCAGCTTAGGCAGAATAAACACTGAAGCTTTCTTT
CASSLGRINTEAFF
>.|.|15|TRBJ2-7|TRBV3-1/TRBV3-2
TGTGCCAGCAGCCAATCTGCGACTCGTGACTACGAGCAGTACTTC
CASSQSATRDYEQYF
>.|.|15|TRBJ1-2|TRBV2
TGTGCCAGCATTCCCGGGGACATACCTAACTATGGCTACACCTTC
CASIPGDIPNYGYTF
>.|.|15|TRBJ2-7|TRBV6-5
TGTGCCAGCAGTTACTCCCGGGCCGATTCCGCCGAGCAGTACTTC
CASSYSRADSAEQYF
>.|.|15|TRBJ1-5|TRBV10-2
TGCGCCACCCTGTTGGGGCAAGGGAGCAATCAGCCCCAGCATTTT
CATLLGQGSNQPQHF
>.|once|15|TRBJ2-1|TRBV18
TGTGCCAGCTCACCAGGGGTTGGTCGATTTAATGAGCAGTTCTTC
CASSPGVGRFNEQFF
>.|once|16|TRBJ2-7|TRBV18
TGTGCCAGCTCACCACTCAACCAGGCAGGCCGAGGAGAGCAGTACTTC
CASSPLNQAGRGEQYF
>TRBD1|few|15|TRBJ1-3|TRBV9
TGTGCCAGCAGCGAAACAGGGGGTGCTGGAAACACCATATATTTT
CASSETGGAGNTIYF
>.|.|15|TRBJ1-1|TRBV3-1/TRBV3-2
TGTGCCAGCAGCCCGAACAGGTTGCCGAACACTGAAGCTTTCTTT
CASSPNRLPNTEAFF
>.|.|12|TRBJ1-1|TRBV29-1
TGCAGCGTAAGTGGGGCCGCCCGTGAAGCTTTCTTT
CSVSGAAREAFF
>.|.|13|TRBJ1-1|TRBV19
TGTGCCAGTAGTATAACTACGATGGTGAATGCTTTCTTT
CASSITTMVNAFF
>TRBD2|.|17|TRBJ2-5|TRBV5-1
TGCGCCAGCAGCGTTCCTCCGGGACTAGCGGGCCAAGAGACCCAGTACTTC
CASSVPPGLAGQETQYF
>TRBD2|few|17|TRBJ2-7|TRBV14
TGTGCCAGCAGCCAAGGTATTCTAGCGGGAGGGACCTACGAGCAGTACTTC
CASSQGILAGGTYEQYF
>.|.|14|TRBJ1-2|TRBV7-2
TGTGCCAGCAGCATCTCTGCAGGAACCTATGGCTACACCTTC
CASSISAGTYGYTF
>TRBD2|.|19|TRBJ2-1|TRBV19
TGTGCCAGTGGACGACGGACTAGCGCGCTGGTAAGCAGTTTTAATGAGCAGTTCTTC
CASGRRTSALVSSFNEQFF
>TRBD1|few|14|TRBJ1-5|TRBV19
TGTGCCAGTAACCTGGGACAGAGCAATCAGCCCCAGCATTTT
CASNLGQSNQPQHF
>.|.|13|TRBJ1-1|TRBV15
TGTGCCACCAGCAGAAAACAGGTTTCTGAAGCTTTCTTT
CATSRKQVSEAFF
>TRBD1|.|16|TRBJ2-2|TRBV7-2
TGTGCCAGCACCCCCCTTAGGACAGGGTACACCGGGGAGCTGTTTTTT
CASTPLRTGYTGELFF
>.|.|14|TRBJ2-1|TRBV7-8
TGTGCCAGCAGCTTAATCCACGGCTCCGGTGAGCAGTTCTTC
CASSLIHGSGEQFF
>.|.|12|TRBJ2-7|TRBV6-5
TGTGCCAGCAGTTACTCTGGGGACGAGCAGTACTTC
CASSYSGDEQYF
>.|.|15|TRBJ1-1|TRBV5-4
TGTGCCAGCAGCCATACAGGGTCGGGGAACACTGAAGCTTTCTTT
CASSHTGSGNTEAFF
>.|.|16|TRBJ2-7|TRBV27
TGTGCCAGCAGTTTATCGATCTACAGGAGCGAACACGAGCAGTACTTC
CASSLSIYRSEHEQYF
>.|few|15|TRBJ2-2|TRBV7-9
TGTGCCAGCAGCTTGACCGGGGGAGGAACCGGGGAGCTGTTTTTT
CASSLTGGGTGELFF
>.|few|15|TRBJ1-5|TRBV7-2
TGTGCCAGCAGCTCCCAGGGGACGGGGAATCAGCCCCAGCATTTT
CASSSQGTGNQPQHF
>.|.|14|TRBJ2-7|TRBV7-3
TGTGCCAGCAGCGCGAATTCAGGGGCGGGGGAGCAGTACTTC
CASSANSGAGEQYF
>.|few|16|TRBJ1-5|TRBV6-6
TGTGCCAGCAGCGTCGACAGGAGGTATAGCAATCAGCCCCAGCATTTT
CASSVDRRYSNQPQHF
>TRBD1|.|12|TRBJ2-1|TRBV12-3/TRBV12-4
TGTGCCAGCAGAATTACAGGGGCCGAGCAGTTCTTC
CASRITGAEQFF
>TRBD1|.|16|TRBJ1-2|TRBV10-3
TGTGCCATCAGTGAGTCGGGACAGGGTTCAAACTATGGCTACACCTTC
CAISESGQGSNYGYTF
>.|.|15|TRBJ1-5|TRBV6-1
TGTGCCAGCAGTGAAGGGGGGGGAAACAATCAGCCCCAGCATTTT
CASSEGGGNNQPQHF
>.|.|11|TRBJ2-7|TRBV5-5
TGTGCCAGCAGCCAGACACACGAGCAGTACTTC
CASSQTHEQYF
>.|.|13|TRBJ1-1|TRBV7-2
TGTGCCAGCAGCCCCCGGCGGGGGGGCGAAGCTTTCTTT
CASSPRRGGEAFF
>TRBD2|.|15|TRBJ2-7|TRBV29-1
TGCAGCGTTGCTCGACTAGCGGGGTTCTCCTACGAGCAGTACTTC
CSVARLAGFSYEQYF
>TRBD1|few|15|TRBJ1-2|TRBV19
TGTGCCAGTAGTATATACCCAGGGGGCAACTATGGCTACACCTTC
CASSIYPGGNYGYTF
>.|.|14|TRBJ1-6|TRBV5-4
TGTGCCACTCGTGAGGCCTCCTATAATTCACCCCTCCACTTT
CATREASYNSPLHF
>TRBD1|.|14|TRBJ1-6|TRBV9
TGTGCCAGCAGCCGACAGGGTTATAATTCACCCCTCCACTTT
CASSRQGYNSPLHF
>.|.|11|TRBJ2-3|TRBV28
TGTGCCAGCAGTTCGGACGGTAGCGGGTATTTT
CASSSDGSGYF
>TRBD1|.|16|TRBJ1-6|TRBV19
TGTGCCAGTAGTAACCTGGGGGGACAGATAAGATCACCCCTCCACTTT
CASSNLGGQIRSPLHF
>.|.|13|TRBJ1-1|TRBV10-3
TGTGCCATCAGTGAGTCGAGGGATGGGTGGGGTTTCTTT
CAISESRDGWGFF
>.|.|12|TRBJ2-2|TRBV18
TGTGCCAGCTCCAAACTCGTGGAGGAGCTGTTTTTT
CASSKLVEELFF
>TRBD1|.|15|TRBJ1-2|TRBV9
TGTGCCAGCAGCGCGGACCCCACAGGGGTTCATGGCTACACCTTC
CASSADPTGVHGYTF
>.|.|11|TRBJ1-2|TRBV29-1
TGCAGCGTTCTCGCAGGGAATGGCTACACCTTC
CSVLAGNGYTF
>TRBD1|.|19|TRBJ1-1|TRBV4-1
TGCGCCAGCAGCCAACCTCTCAGGGGGCGAAATGGGCTGAACACTGAAGCTTTCTTT
CASSQPLRGRNGLNTEAFF